Shown below are 16 T cell receptor beta chains from a single sample sequenced in a study of regulatory T cells in long-lasting Graves disease (dated by TCRdb to the early 2020s). The sample's time point label, in plain terms: newly diagnosed GD, antithyroid drugs for less than 3 months. For both TCR sequencing and RNA sequencing, RNA was extracted from PBMCs using TRIzol. The library relied on multiplex PCR. Instrument on record: Illumina HiSeq 4000. TCR beta libraries were built with iRepertoire HTBI primers and Arm-PCR amplification of CDR3 regions. TCRdb reprocessed the public reads (quality trimming at Q25 with fastp, clone calling with MiXCR) and kept in-frame beta chains. Rows with one shared CDR3 protein collapse into an entry with the most common genes and DNA. For this sample the table gives roughly 350,000 distinct CDR3 sequences, of which 15% to 20% were detected only once. Of the sample, over 20% is held by the ten largest clones.

The sample was also reused in another study, on T cells in Graves' hyperthyroidism and ophthalmopathy.

The material was peripheral blood mononuclear cells (PBMCs), obtained at new diagnosis, from a patient treated with antithyroid drugs. The receptors derive from a young woman with Graves disease. Donor details come from another sample of the same person, matched by shared clones.

This clonotype has more than one count but fewer than ten. The J gene is TRBJ2-1, the V gene TRBV11-3, with TRBD2 matching over 13 bases. CDR1 is SGHNT and CDR2 is YENEEA in the germline V gene. After removal of 4 bases from V and 5 bases from J, the junction contained 2 bases not matched to a gene. The CDR3 length is 15 residues. CDR3 sequence reads: CASSSGLAGDNEQFF. In DNA, the CDR3 is TGTGCCAGCAGCTCTGGACTAGCGGGAGACAATGAGCAGTTCTTC. Full variable domain (rest looked up from reference TRBV11-3 and TRBJ2-1): EAGVVQSPRYKIIEKKQPVAFWCNPISGHNTLYWYLQNLGQGPELLIRYENEEAVDDSQLPKDRFSAERLKGVDSTLKIQPAELGDSAVYLCASSSGLAGDNEQFFGPGTRLTVL.

This clonotype was detected many times. V gene TRBV27 combines with J gene TRBJ2-5, with 8 bases fitting TRBD2. Germline trimming cut 7 bases from V and 4 bases from J; bases unmatched to any gene: 11. Germline V gives CDR1 MNHEY, CDR2 SMNVEV (reference sequence). The CDR3 loop spans 15 amino acids. Written as DNA, the CDR3 is TGTGCCAGCAAACTAGCGGCCCACTATGGAGAGACCCAGTACTTC. Translating it yields CASKLAAHYGETQYF.

The chain uses TRBV10-3 and TRBJ1-1, with TRBD1 as a possible D gene (6 bases). The V and J ends lost 3 bases and 4 bases respectively, with 12 bases between them. The length of the CDR3 is 14 residues. Germline lookup yields CDR1 ENHRY and CDR2 SYGVKD. DNA of the CDR3: TGTGCCATCAGTGACCCGTCAGGGGTCACTGAAGCTTTCTTT. It yields the protein CAISDPSGVTEAFF.

Ten or more counts support this clonotype. This rearrangement joins TRBV6-4 to TRBJ2-2, with D maybe TRBD1 (5 bases). CDR3 size: 13 residues. The germline V and J ends were trimmed by 5 bases and 3 bases, with 7 bases remaining between them. Germline CDR1 MRHNA, CDR2 SNTAGT. DNA of the CDR3: TGTGCCAGCAGTTCCAGGGACACCGGGGAGCTGTTTTTT. Encoded protein: CASSSRDTGELFF.

This clonotype was recorded a few times. CDR3 protein: CSVRGSGNTIYF. Written as DNA, the CDR3 is TGCAGCGTCAGGGGATCTGGAAACACCATATATTTT. This sequence joins TRBV29-1 and TRBJ1-3, with a weak D call TRBD1 (6 bases). The V gene lost 6 bases and the J gene lost 1 base, with 7 bases spanning the gap. The CDR3 extends over 12 amino acids. Germline CDR1 and CDR2: SQVTM and ANQGSEA.

This clonotype came up many times. The V call is TRBV7-3, the J call TRBJ2-3; 8 bases line up with TRBD2. J gave up 5 bases and V 1 base, and 2 bases lay outside the gene matches. CDR1 and CDR2 from the germline V gene are SGHTA and FQGTGA. The CDR3 runs to 14 residues. The CDR3 nucleotides are TGTGCCAGCAGCTTAAAAGCGGGGGTAGATACGCAGTATTTT. This encodes CASSLKAGVDTQYF.

As to this clonotype: A read error may account for a junction end that differs from germline. The V and J genes are TRBV7-3 and TRBJ1-1, with 7 bases aligning to TRBD1. Germline V gives CDR1 SGHTA, CDR2 FQGTGA. This CDR3 contains 14 residues. This CDR3 is CARSCQQGNTEGFF. As DNA, the CDR3 is TGTGCGAGGAGCTGTCAACAGGGGAACACTGAAGGTTTCTTT.

The chain recombines TRBV19 with TRBJ1-2; TRBD1 is a possible D gene (6 bases). CDR3 size: 12 residues. V gave up 9 bases and J gave up 6 bases, with 14 bases separating them. Germline values: CDR1 LNHDA, CDR2 SQIVND (reference sequence). The DNA for the CDR3 is TGTGCCAGCAGTGTCAGGGGCGATGGCTACACCTTC. It is translated as CASSVRGDGYTF.

The sample holds many counts of this clonotype. The genes are TRBV2 and TRBJ2-1; D call uncertain. Germline-derived CDR1 and CDR2 are SNHLY and FYNNEI. The V and J ends lost 6 bases and 1 base respectively, with 10 bases between them. The CDR3 totals 14 residues. The CDR3 DNA sequence: TGTGCCAGCAGAGGTCAGCTTTCCTACAATGAGCAGTTCTTC. Protein product: CASRGQLSYNEQFF.

The genes are TRBV30 and TRBJ2-7; 8 positions agree with TRBD1. The V gene's germline CDR1 is GTSNPN and CDR2 SVGIG (reference sequence). V dropped 3 bases and J dropped 5; count of bases not matched to a gene: 9. CDR3 length: 14 residues. The CDR3 spells CAWSDGQGRDEQYF. The CDR3 coding sequence is TGTGCCTGGAGCGACGGACAGGGAAGGGACGAGCAGTACTTC.

This sequence joins TRBV5-1 and TRBJ1-1, with D hard to call. Per germline, CDR1 SGHRS and CDR2 YFSETQ. The CDR3 covers 15 residues. Trimming stripped 4 bases from V and 0 bases from J, with 13 bases between. The CDR3 DNA reads as TGCGCCAGCAGCCCCCCAAGTGCTATGAACACTGAAGCTTTCTTT. Residues: CASSPPSAMNTEAFF.

This clonotype was counted ten times or more. The chain recombines TRBV7-3 with TRBJ2-2, with D tentatively TRBD2 (6 bases). Trimming took off 6 bases at V and 7 bases at J, with 15 bases between the two ends. The CDR3 has 14 residues. CDR1 SGHTA and CDR2 FQGTGA come from the germline V gene. CDR3: CASSWAGLGGELFF. DNA of the CDR3: TGTGCCAGCAGTTGGGCGGGGCTCGGCGGGGAGCTGTTTTTT.

The chain combines TRBV7-9 with TRBJ1-1; 8 bases are shared with TRBD1. Germline CDR1 and CDR2: SEHNR and FQNEAQ (reference sequence). V was clipped by 2 bases and J by 0 bases; unmatched bases: 5. CDR3 size: 16 residues. This chain's CDR3 is CASSLPQGAVNTEAFF. The CDR3 bases are TGTGCCAGCAGCTTACCGCAGGGGGCCGTGAACACTGAAGCTTTCTTT. Variable domain in full (rest from reference TRBV7-9 and TRBJ1-1): DTGVSQNPRHKITKRGQNVTFRCDPISEHNRLYWYRQTLGQGPEFLTYFQNEAQLEKSRLLSDRFSAERPKGSFSTLEIQRTEQGDSAMYLCASSLPQGAVNTEAFFGQGTRLTVV.

The chain joins TRBV10-3 to TRBJ1-6; 7 nucleotides align to TRBD1. V trimming: 5 bases; J trimming: 10 bases; junction bases outside the gene matches: 8. The CDR3 consists of 14 residues. The germline gives CDR1 ENHRY, CDR2 SYGVKD. CDR3 in amino acids: CAISFSTGESPLHF. CDR3 coding DNA: TGTGCCATCAGTTTCTCTACAGGGGAATCACCCCTCCACTTT.

This clonotype appeared many times. The J gene is TRBJ1-6, the V gene TRBV2; TRBD1 might be the D (5 bases). Germline CDR1 and CDR2: SNHLY and FYNNEI. The CDR3 loop spans 16 amino acids. The V gene lost 5 bases and the J gene lost 13 bases, with 24 bases spanning the gap. Here the CDR3 DNA reads TGTGCCAGCAGTCCAAGGGCCGGGGACTCGTTTCGGCCCCTCCACTTT. It yields the protein CASSPRAGDSFRPLHF.

The table lists this clonotype with many counts. This sequence joins TRBV15 and TRBJ2-7, with D perhaps matching TRBD2 (5 bases). The V and J ends lost 5 bases and 0 bases respectively, with 11 bases between them. Germline loops: CDR1 LNHNV, CDR2 YYDKDF (reference sequence). This CDR3 region has 14 residues. In nucleotides, the CDR3 is TGTGCCACCAGCCCTCGGACTGGCTCCTACGAGCAGTACTTC. This gives the protein CATSPRTGSYEQYF. Looking up the rest from reference TRBV15 and TRBJ2-7 gives the full variable domain: DAMVIQNPRYQVTQFGKPVTLSCSQTLNHNVMYWYQQKSSQAPKLLFHYYDKDFNNEADTPDNFQSRRPNTSFCFLDIRSPGLGDTAMYLCATSPRTGSYEQYFGPGTRLTVT.